Following are 29 T cell receptor beta chains from one sample sequenced in a study of blood T cells in healthy people across ages. A second PCR, run for about 6 to 11 cycles, used a sample-barcoded 5' primer plus a J-beta primer mix. TCRdb recomputed calls from the 5' RACE reads with MiXCR, one row per CDR3 protein. This table holds approximately 760,000 distinct CDR3 sequences, 20% to 30% found once. The data also belong to a second study, concerning T cells of mothers and their children.

Material: blood. Receptors were obtained from a boy aged 5-17 years in good health.

This clonotype has a handful of counts. CDR3 nucleotide sequence: TGTGCCAGCAGCTGGGAGAGAAGCGGGGATCCGTATTTT. It is translated as CASSWERSGDPYF. V gene TRBV7-2 combines with J gene TRBJ2-3; 7 bases line up with TRBD2. Per the germline V gene, CDR1 is SGHTA and CDR2 is FQGNSA. The V gene end was trimmed by 4 bases and the J gene end by 14 bases; junction bases not matched to a gene: 12. The CDR3 runs 13 residues.

J is TRBJ2-5 and V is TRBV6-6, with D maybe TRBD2 (5 bases). Near its end, the DNA agrees better with TRBJ2-7, so the J call may be wrong. Germline CDR1 MNHNY, CDR2 SVGAGI (reference sequence). This CDR3 has 13 residues. The CDR3 bases are TGTGCCAGCAGTCAGTCCGGGGAGTACGAGCAGTACTTC. It is translated as CASSQSGEYEQYF.

The sample holds a few counts of this clonotype. The CDR3 sequence: CASSPKGVSSGNTIYF. In DNA, the CDR3 is TGTGCCAGCAGCCCAAAGGGGGTTAGCTCTGGAAACACCATATATTTT. The chain joins TRBV7-9 to TRBJ1-3; D perhaps matches TRBD1 (6 bases). Looked up from germline, CDR1 is SEHNR and CDR2 is FQNEAQ (reference sequence). The CDR3 has 16 residues. The V end lost 5 bases, the J end lost 0 bases, and 14 bases lay between the germline ends.

This clonotype appeared a single time. The chain joins TRBV29-1 to TRBJ2-1; 14 nucleotides agree with TRBD2. The CDR3 is made up of 15 amino acids. CDR1 and CDR2 (germline): SQVTM, ANQGSEA. With V trimmed by 2 bases and J by 7 bases, 4 bases remained unmatched. CDR3 DNA sequence: TGCAGCGTTGAACGACTAGCGGGGGGGCCGAATGAGCAGTTCTTC. Protein product: CSVERLAGGPNEQFF.

This clonotype was counted a few times. The rearrangement uses TRBV7-9 and TRBJ2-6; D possibly corresponds to TRBD2 (5 bases). The germline gives CDR1 SEHNR, CDR2 FQNEAQ (reference sequence). V was cut by 7 bases and J by 0 bases, with 16 bases left in between. The CDR3 is 17 amino acids. The CDR3 sequence is CASNKAEVLSGANVLTF. CDR3 nucleotide sequence: TGTGCCAGCAATAAGGCGGAGGTGCTCTCTGGGGCCAACGTCCTGACTTTC.

This clonotype appeared a few times. The chain is built from TRBV7-3 and TRBJ2-5, with a tentative D call TRBD2 (5 bases). The J call may be mistaken, given a closer DNA end match to TRBJ2-1. The CDR3 length is 14 residues. The germline gives CDR1 SGHTA, CDR2 FQGTGA. Here the CDR3 reads CASSPRPGSNEQFF. CDR3 DNA sequence: TGTGCCAGCAGCCCTAGGCCGGGGTCTAATGAGCAGTTCTTC.

The rearrangement joins TRBV7-2 to TRBJ2-5; 9 positions agree with TRBD1. Losses at the gene ends were 5 bases for V and 0 bases for J; bases not matched to a gene: 7. This CDR3 region has 16 residues. Germline V gene lookup returns CDR1 SGHTA and CDR2 FQGNSA. CDR3 coding DNA: TGTGCCAGCAGCCCCGCCGGGACAGGGTACCAAGAGACCCAGTACTTC. Amino acids: CASSPAGTGYQETQYF.

The chain is built from TRBV12-3 or TRBV12-4 and TRBJ1-1; D is uncertain. Trimming took 9 bases from V and 3 from J, leaving 14 bases between them. CDR3 length: 13 amino acids. In DNA form, the CDR3 reads TGTGCCAGTTGGGCGGGGTCGGACACTGAAGCTTTCTTT. Translated, it gives CASWAGSDTEAFF.

This clonotype has only a few counts. This chain connects TRBV15 to TRBJ1-4, with D uncertain. The CDR3 spans 15 residues. V lost 2 bases, J lost 11 bases, and 18 bases lay in between. CDR1 is LNHNV, CDR2 YYDKDF, per germline (reference sequence). The CDR3 here is CATSRSDTAYGKLFF. CDR3 nucleotide sequence: TGTGCCACCAGCAGATCAGACACGGCGTATGGGAAACTGTTTTTT.

Only a few counts were recorded for this clonotype. The genes are TRBV5-1 and TRBJ2-5, with a possible D match to TRBD2 (5 bases). The CDR3 length is 15 residues. The ends were cut back, 0 bases at V and 2 bases at J, with 11 bases in the middle. Germline V gene sequence: CDR1 SGHRS, CDR2 YFSETQ. The chain's CDR3 is CASSLDSRGQETQYF. For the CDR3, the DNA is TGCGCCAGCAGCTTGGATTCACGGGGTCAAGAGACCCAGTACTTC.

The table lists this clonotype with a few counts. The chain is built from TRBV6-1 and TRBJ1-4; a possible D gene is TRBD1 (5 bases). V was shortened by 6 bases and J by 3 bases, with 8 bases between the two germline ends. Germline-derived CDR1 and CDR2 are MNHNS and SASEGT. The CDR3 length is 13 residues. In nucleotides, the CDR3 is TGTGCCAGCAGGGGGGGGGCTAATGAAAAACTGTTTTTT. It yields the protein CASRGGANEKLFF.

The chain employs TRBV5-6 and TRBJ2-5; D not certain. Germline V gene data show CDR1 as SGHDT and CDR2 as YYEEEE. V was cut by 0 bases and J by 0 bases, with 9 bases left in between. CDR3 size: 15 residues. The CDR3 region has the DNA TGTGCCAGCAGCTTGGGAGCGTTAGACCAAGAGACCCAGTACTTC. Amino acid sequence: CASSLGALDQETQYF.

In its sample, this clonotype was seen once. The V gene is TRBV28, the J gene TRBJ2-3; 11 nucleotides match TRBD2. The V and J ends lost 3 bases and 2 bases, in that order; junction bases with no gene match: 4. Germline CDR1 and CDR2: MDHEN and SYDVKM. The CDR3 length is 16 residues. CDR3 region: CASSFGLAGLTDTQYF. The CDR3 DNA sequence: TGTGCCAGCAGTTTTGGACTAGCGGGCCTCACAGATACGCAGTATTTT.

This clonotype came up a few times. The chain joins TRBV7-8 to TRBJ2-2, with 9 bases matching TRBD2. The CDR3 is made up of 18 amino acids. J was trimmed by 0 bases and V by 1 base; bases with no gene match: 6. CDR1 is SGHVS and CDR2 is FQNEAQ in the germline V gene. The DNA for the CDR3 is TGTGCCAGCAGCTTAGATAGGAGCGGGAGGACGAACACCGGGGAGCTGTTTTTT. This translates into CASSLDRSGRTNTGELFF.

The chain joins TRBV7-9 to TRBJ2-3, with D possibly called TRBD1 or TRBD2 (5 bases each). V lost 1 base and J lost 4, with 15 bases in between. CDR3 length: 16 amino acids. From germline, CDR1 is SEHNR and CDR2 FQNEAQ (reference sequence). The CDR3 nucleotides are TGTGCCAGCAGCTTAGTCGACAGCCCGAGGGCAGATACGCAGTATTTT. It codes for CASSLVDSPRADTQYF.

The gene calls are TRBV20-1 and TRBJ2-3; 7 nucleotides agree with TRBD2. In germline, CDR1 is DFQATT, CDR2 SNEGSKA (reference sequence). The V gene end was trimmed by 1 base and the J gene end by 1 base; junction bases not matched to a gene: 8. CDR3 length: 16 amino acids. The CDR3 loop reads CSARGPLAGGTDTQYF. The DNA of the CDR3 is TGCAGTGCTAGAGGGCCCTTGGCGGGGGGCACAGATACGCAGTATTTT.

This clonotype was counted only a few times. V gene TRBV14 combines with J gene TRBJ2-7; D is unresolved. Germline values: CDR1 SGHDN, CDR2 FVKESK. Deletions cut 5 bases from V and 0 bases from J, with 11 bases between. The CDR3 totals 14 residues. The CDR3 reads CASSYGHVSYEQYF. The CDR3 bases are TGTGCCAGCAGCTACGGTCACGTCTCCTACGAGCAGTACTTC.

The genes are TRBV5-1 and TRBJ2-1; TRBD2 matches at 10 bases. The CDR3 sequence is 17 residues long. Germline V gene sequence: CDR1 SGHRS, CDR2 YFSETQ. V was pared by 0 bases and J by 4 bases, with 7 bases of the junction left unmatched. CDR3 in amino acids: CASSLVGLAAIYNEQFF. DNA for the CDR3: TGCGCCAGCAGCTTGGTAGGACTAGCGGCGATTTACAATGAGCAGTTCTTC.

The V gene is TRBV4-1, the J gene TRBJ1-2, with 9 bases identical to TRBD1. The V and J ends lost 1 base and 7 bases, in that order; junction bases with no gene match: 13. The V gene's germline CDR1 is MGHRA and CDR2 YSYEKL. The CDR3 loop spans 17 amino acids. Written as DNA, the CDR3 is TGCGCCAGCAGCCAAGGTTTCAGCCACAGGGGACAGGGTGGCTACACCTTC. Translated, it gives CASSQGFSHRGQGGYTF.

The chain combines TRBV19 with TRBJ1-2; no clear D. This CDR3 has 13 amino acids. CDR1 LNHDA and CDR2 SQIVND come from the germline V gene (reference sequence). Trimming took 5 bases from V and 3 from J, leaving 10 bases between them. CDR3 coding DNA: TGTGCCAGTAGTCTCGGATCAGACTATGGCTACACCTTC. Protein product: CASSLGSDYGYTF.

The CDR3, as DNA: TGTGCCAGCAAAGAAGAATGGGGGCAGGAGACCCAGTACTTC. This translates into CASKEEWGQETQYF. The V call is TRBV2, the J call TRBJ2-5, with D maybe TRBD1 (6 bases). Deletions cut 7 bases from V and 5 bases from J, with 17 bases between. This CDR3 has 14 amino acids. Germline V gene sequence: CDR1 SNHLY, CDR2 FYNNEI.

This clonotype has just a few counts. This chain links TRBV2 with TRBJ2-5, with TRBD1 matching over 8 bases. Gene TRBJ2-1 matches the end of the DNA better, so the J call may be wrong. The CDR3 runs 15 residues. CDR1 SNHLY and CDR2 FYNNEI come from the germline V gene. CDR3 protein: CASSEASGGRNEQFF. The DNA of the CDR3 is TGTGCCAGCAGTGAAGCTTCAGGGGGCCGGAATGAGCAGTTCTTC.

In its sample, this clonotype was seen a few times. The chain joins TRBV29-1 to TRBJ2-1; D gene uncertain. Per germline, CDR1 SQVTM and CDR2 ANQGSEA. The ends were cut back, 4 bases at V and 1 base at J, with 11 bases in the middle. The CDR3 contains 14 residues. As DNA, the CDR3 is TGCAGCGTTGCAAGCTCTACTTCCTACAATGAGCAGTTCTTC. Translated, it gives CSVASSTSYNEQFF.

The rearrangement links TRBV24-1 to TRBJ2-5; no definite D call. Gene TRBJ2-7 matches the end of the DNA better, so the J call may be wrong. The CDR3 length is 12 residues. The germline V gene has CDR1 KGHDR and CDR2 SFDVKD. CDR3 in amino acids: CATSDLGYEQYF. The DNA for the CDR3 is TGTGCCACCAGTGATTTAGGCTACGAGCAGTACTTC.

This chain connects TRBV7-9 to TRBJ1-1, with TRBD1 matching 8 bases. Germline CDR1 reads SEHNR; CDR2 reads FQNEAQ (reference sequence). Trimming took 1 base from V and 5 from J; bases not matched to a gene: 6. The CDR3 length is 15 residues. The CDR3 region is CASSLGYDRGTEAFF. CDR3 in DNA: TGTGCCAGCAGCTTAGGGTACGACAGGGGTACTGAAGCTTTCTTT.

Remarks on this clonotype: Its ends do not fully match the called genes, so a read error is possible. The V and J genes are TRBV7-7 and TRBJ2-5; no clear D. The CDR3 covers 15 residues. The germline V gene encodes CDR1 SSHAT and CDR2 FNYEAQ (reference sequence). Here the CDR3 DNA reads TGTGCTAGCAGCTTAGGTCGGTCTTCTCAAGAGACCCAGTACTTC. Encoded protein: CASSLGRSSQETQYF.

This clonotype was counted a few times. The J gene is TRBJ1-2, the V gene TRBV24-1, with D perhaps TRBD1 (6 bases). V lost 2 bases to trimming and J lost 4 bases, with 10 bases between them. The CDR3 spans 14 residues. CDR1 and CDR2 from the germline V gene are KGHDR and SFDVKD. The CDR3 coding sequence is TGTGCCACCAGTGATTCCGGGGGCGGCTATGGCTACACCTTC. Translation gives CATSDSGGGYGYTF.

This clonotype was recorded a few times. This chain connects TRBV7-9 to TRBJ2-5, with 7 bases lining up with TRBD2. Germline assignment: CDR1 SEHNR and CDR2 FQNEAQ (reference sequence). The V gene end was trimmed by 4 bases and the J gene end by 4 bases; junction bases not matched to a gene: 12. The CDR3 is 16 amino acids. CDR3 in amino acids: CASSSRLATSVETQYF. CDR3 in DNA: TGTGCCAGCAGCTCCCGACTCGCTACTAGCGTAGAGACCCAGTACTTC.

This clonotype has a handful of counts. J is TRBJ2-7 and V is TRBV6-5; 7 bases match TRBD1. This CDR3 region has 16 residues. V was clipped by 2 bases and J by 0 bases; unmatched bases: 7. Germline loops: CDR1 MNHEY, CDR2 SVGAGI. This CDR3 reads CASSYGTDPSSYEQYF. The CDR3 DNA follows: TGTGCCAGCAGTTACGGGACAGACCCAAGCTCCTACGAGCAGTACTTC.